The 20 T cell receptor beta chains presented below share a single source sample, sequenced in a study of T cells in Graves' hyperthyroidism and ophthalmopathy. Regions amplified from RNA transcripts were the TCR beta CDR3 regions. The HTBI set primed first-round TCR CDR3 RT-PCR. TCRdb passed the multiplex PCR reads through MiXCR, listing each CDR3 protein once. The data show around 250,000 distinct CDR3 sequences, with just over 14% seen just once and about 14% held by the top ten. The sequencing input was blood. These receptors were collected from a woman aged 35 to 49 with Graves' hyperthyroidism that later progressed to Graves' ophthalmopathy.

In the case of this clonotype: With a much larger clone just one base away, this may be a read error. The chain joins TRBV7-9 to TRBJ2-5; 9 nucleotides align to TRBD1. Germline V gives CDR1 SEHNR, CDR2 FQNEAQ (reference sequence). Trimming at V came to 2 bases and at J to 8 bases, leaving 12 bases not matched to a gene. The CDR3 runs to 16 residues. The CDR3 is CASSLLRAGDRDTQYF. CDR3 sequence (DNA): TGTGCCAGCAGCTTATTGCGCGCAGGGGACAGGGATACCCAGTACTTC.

At least ten counts were recorded for this clonotype. V is TRBV7-8 and J is TRBJ2-5; TRBD2 matches at 11 bases. The V and J ends lost 2 bases and 5 bases, in that order; junction bases with no gene match: 7. This CDR3 is 16 amino acids long. Per the germline V gene, CDR1 is SGHVS and CDR2 is FQNEAQ. CDR3 sequence: CASSLFSGRARETQYF. CDR3 sequence (DNA): TGTGCCAGCAGCTTATTTAGCGGGAGGGCCCGCGAGACCCAGTACTTC.

This clonotype has ten or more counts. The chain carries TRBV2 and TRBJ1-5; tentative D call: TRBD1 (5 bases). Germline V CDR1 and CDR2: SNHLY, FYNNEI. V gave up 5 bases and J gave up 6 bases, with 11 bases separating them. The CDR3 is 13 amino acids. Written as DNA, the CDR3 is TGTGCCAGCAGTCTAGGGGTAGCTCAGCCCCAGCATTTT. This translates into CASSLGVAQPQHF.

This clonotype was counted at least ten times. V is TRBV12-3 or TRBV12-4 and J is TRBJ1-1, with unresolved D. Between the trimmed V and J ends, which lost 2 bases and 4 bases, there was a span of 14 bases. CDR3 length: 15 amino acids. The DNA for the CDR3 is TGTGCCAGCAGTTTATCTATAAAGGTGGCCACTGAAGCTTTCTTT. Translating gives CASSLSIKVATEAFF.

This clonotype has ten or more counts. The CDR3 bases are TGTGCCAGCTCACCACCGGGTGCCGGAACAGATACGCAGTATTTT. Translated: CASSPPGAGTDTQYF. The genes are TRBV18 and TRBJ2-3, with unresolved D. The CDR3 contains 15 residues. Germline loops: CDR1 KGHSH, CDR2 LQKENI. V lost 0 bases and J 3 bases, leaving 10 bases between the germline ends.

The sample holds many counts of this clonotype. Here the CDR3 reads CASSMGQGSYEQYF. CDR3 nucleotides: TGTGCCAGTAGTATGGGGCAGGGATCCTACGAGCAGTACTTC. The chain carries TRBV19 and TRBJ2-7, with D perhaps TRBD1 (5 bases). Trimming shortened V by 3 bases and J by 1 base, and 10 bases separated the two germline ends. The CDR3 is 14 amino acids. Germline V gives CDR1 LNHDA, CDR2 SQIVND (reference sequence).

This clonotype has just a few counts. The chain links TRBV28 to TRBJ1-2; maybe TRBD1 (5 bases). Looked up from germline, CDR1 is MDHEN and CDR2 is SYDVKM. The CDR3 has 14 residues. V was pared by 3 bases and J by 7 bases, with 15 bases between. CDR3 in DNA: TGTGCCAGCAGTTTTCAAGGGGAGGGTAGTGGCTACACCTTC. This encodes CASSFQGEGSGYTF.

This clonotype has ten or more counts. The chain carries TRBV24-1 and TRBJ2-3, with a weak D call TRBD2 (5 bases). Trimming took 2 bases from V and 3 from J, leaving 20 bases between them. The CDR3 spans 18 residues. CDR1 KGHDR and CDR2 SFDVKD come from the germline V gene. The CDR3 reads CATSDSHVGGGRTDTQYF. The CDR3 DNA reads as TGTGCCACCAGTGATTCCCACGTTGGCGGAGGTAGGACAGATACGCAGTATTTT.

This clonotype was seen ten or more times. The CDR3 region has the DNA TGTGCCAGTAGTATGGTGGCAGCTGAAGAGACCCAGTACTTC. Residues: CASSMVAAEETQYF. The V gene is TRBV19, the J gene TRBJ2-5; D is uncertain. Germline V gene data show CDR1 as LNHDA and CDR2 as SQIVND (reference sequence). The CDR3 is 14 amino acids. V was pared by 3 bases and J by 3 bases, with 11 bases between.

This rearrangement joins TRBV18 to TRBJ1-3; maybe TRBD1 (6 bases). Germline V gives CDR1 KGHSH, CDR2 LQKENI. Deletions cut 3 bases from V and 0 bases from J, with 15 bases between. The CDR3 is 17 residues long. CDR3 amino acids: CASSPPVRTASGNTIYF. For the CDR3, the DNA is TGTGCCAGCTCACCCCCGGTCAGGACAGCCTCTGGAAACACCATATATTTT.

The table lists this clonotype with a few counts. The V call is TRBV15, the J call TRBJ2-1; 10 positions match TRBD2. Losses at the gene ends were 3 bases for V and 1 base for J; bases not matched to a gene: 6. Germline-derived CDR1 and CDR2 are LNHNV and YYDKDF (reference sequence). This CDR3 is 17 amino acids long. CDR3 coding DNA: TGTGCCACCAGCAGTAAAAGCGGGAGGGGATCCTACAATGAGCAGTTCTTC. Its protein product is CATSSKSGRGSYNEQFF.

This clonotype was recorded many times. This chain connects TRBV15 to TRBJ1-2, with 8 bases lining up with TRBD1. The CDR3 extends over 18 amino acids. Losses at the gene ends were 0 bases for V and 5 bases for J; bases not matched to a gene: 14. Germline-derived CDR1 and CDR2 are LNHNV and YYDKDF (reference sequence). CDR3 sequence reads: CATSRDPDLSGTGYGYTF. The CDR3 DNA follows: TGTGCCACCAGCAGAGACCCAGACCTTTCCGGGACAGGATATGGCTACACCTTC.

This clonotype occurred many times. The chain has TRBV12-3 or TRBV12-4 and TRBJ2-2; TRBD2 agrees at 9 bases. The V and J ends lost 6 bases and 3 bases, in that order; junction bases with no gene match: 14. CDR3 length: 18 amino acids. In nucleotides, the CDR3 is TGTGCCAGCAGCCCTTTGACTAGCGGCAAAGTTCACACCGGGGAGCTGTTTTTT. Its translation is CASSPLTSGKVHTGELFF.

The CDR3 here is CASSFRSGIGTQYF. The CDR3, as DNA: TGTGCCAGCAGCTTTAGAAGCGGGATTGGTACGCAGTATTTT. The chain links TRBV5-6 to TRBJ2-3, with 7 bases fitting TRBD2. This CDR3 is built from 14 residues. Germline V gives CDR1 SGHDT, CDR2 YYEEEE. J lost 8 bases, V lost 2 bases, and 8 bases had no gene match.

In this sample, this clonotype turned up many times. V usage is TRBV11-2 and J usage is TRBJ2-1, with 8 bases matching TRBD2. Trimming cost V 5 bases and J 8 bases; bases outside gene matches: 17. Germline V lookup: CDR1 SGHAT, CDR2 FQNNGV. CDR3 size: 17 residues. CDR3 sequence reads: CASSQVSFGTRAYEQFF. The CDR3 DNA reads as TGTGCCAGCAGCCAAGTCTCGTTCGGGACTAGGGCCTATGAGCAGTTCTTC. The variable domain in full, completed from reference TRBV11-2 and TRBJ2-1, reads EAGVAQSPRYKIIEKRQSVAFWCNPISGHATLYWYQQILGQGPKLLIQFQNNGVVDDSQLPKDRFSAERLKGVDSTLKIQPAKLEDSAVYLCASSQVSFGTRAYEQFFGPGTRLTVL.

In its sample, this clonotype was seen many times. The chain links TRBV7-2 to TRBJ2-3; no definite D call. CDR1 is SGHTA and CDR2 is FQGNSA in the germline V gene. The V end was cut by 2 bases, the J end by 2 bases, with 5 bases between. The CDR3 spans 13 residues. CDR3 sequence: CASSLSYTDTQYF. The CDR3 region has the DNA TGTGCCAGCAGCTTAAGTTACACAGATACGCAGTATTTT.

This clonotype was recorded a few times. V usage is TRBV19 and J usage is TRBJ1-4; D is possibly TRBD1 (5 bases). V lost 2 bases to trimming and J lost 3 bases, with 13 bases between them. The CDR3 extends over 16 amino acids. CDR1 and CDR2 (germline): LNHDA, SQIVND (reference sequence). The CDR3 is CASSISTDSPNEKLFF. CDR3 nucleotides: TGTGCCAGTAGTATATCGACCGACAGTCCTAATGAAAAACTGTTTTTT.

The rearrangement links TRBV7-9 to TRBJ2-2; 12 positions match TRBD2. The length of the CDR3 is 16 residues. Germline V gene data show CDR1 as SEHNR and CDR2 as FQNEAQ (reference sequence). V lost 4 bases, J lost 6 bases, and 6 bases stayed unmatched. This chain's CDR3 is CASSYSSGRASGELFF. Here the CDR3 DNA reads TGTGCCAGCAGCTACTCTAGCGGGAGGGCGTCCGGGGAGCTGTTTTTT.

This clonotype was counted ten times or more. V gene TRBV2 combines with J gene TRBJ2-1; 7 bases agree with TRBD2. There are 17 residues in the CDR3. The trim removed 6 bases at V and 0 bases at J, leaving 11 bases unmatched. CDR1 SNHLY and CDR2 FYNNEI come from the germline V gene. The CDR3 nucleotides read TGTGCCAGCAGCCCTAGCGGAGTTGGGCGCTCCTACAATGAGCAGTTCTTC. This sequence encodes CASSPSGVGRSYNEQFF.

The rearrangement links TRBV4-1 to TRBJ2-1, with a weak D call TRBD2 (6 bases). CDR3 length: 17 residues. The V gene's germline CDR1 is MGHRA and CDR2 YSYEKL. Trimming took off 2 bases at V and 0 bases at J, with 14 bases between the two ends. CDR3 sequence reads: CASSQPRLVSSYNEQFF. In nucleotides, the CDR3 is TGCGCCAGCAGCCAACCCCGACTAGTTAGCTCCTACAATGAGCAGTTCTTC.